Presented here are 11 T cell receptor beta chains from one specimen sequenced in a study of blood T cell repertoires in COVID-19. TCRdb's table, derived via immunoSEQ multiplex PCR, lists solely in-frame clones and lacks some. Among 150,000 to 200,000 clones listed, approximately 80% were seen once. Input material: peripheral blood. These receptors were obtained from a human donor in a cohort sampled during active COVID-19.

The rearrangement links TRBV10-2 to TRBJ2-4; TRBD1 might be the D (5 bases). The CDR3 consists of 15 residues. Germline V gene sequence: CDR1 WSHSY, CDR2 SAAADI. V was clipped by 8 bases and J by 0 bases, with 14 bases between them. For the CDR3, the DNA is TGCGCCAGCTGGGGCGATTCACTAGCCAAAAACATTCAGTACTTC. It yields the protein CASWGDSLAKNIQYF.

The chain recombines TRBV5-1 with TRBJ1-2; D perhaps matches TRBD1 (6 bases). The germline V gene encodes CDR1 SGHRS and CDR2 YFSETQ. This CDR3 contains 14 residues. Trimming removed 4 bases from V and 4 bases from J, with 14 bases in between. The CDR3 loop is CASSLQDSTYGYTF. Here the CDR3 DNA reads TGCGCCAGCAGCCTACAGGACAGCACCTATGGCTACACCTTC.

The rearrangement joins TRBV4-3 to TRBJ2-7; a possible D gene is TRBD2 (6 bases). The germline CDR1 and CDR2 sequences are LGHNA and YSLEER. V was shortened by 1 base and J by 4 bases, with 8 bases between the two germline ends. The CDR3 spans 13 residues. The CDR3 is CASSQGGDYEQYF. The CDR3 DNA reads TGCGCCAGCAGCCAAGGGGGGGATTACGAGCAGTACTTC.

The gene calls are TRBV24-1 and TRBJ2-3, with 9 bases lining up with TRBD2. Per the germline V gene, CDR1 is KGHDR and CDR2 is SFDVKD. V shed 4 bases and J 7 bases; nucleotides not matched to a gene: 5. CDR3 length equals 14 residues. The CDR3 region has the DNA TGTGCCACCAGTGAGCCTGGACTAGCGAATACGCAGTATTTT. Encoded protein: CATSEPGLANTQYF.

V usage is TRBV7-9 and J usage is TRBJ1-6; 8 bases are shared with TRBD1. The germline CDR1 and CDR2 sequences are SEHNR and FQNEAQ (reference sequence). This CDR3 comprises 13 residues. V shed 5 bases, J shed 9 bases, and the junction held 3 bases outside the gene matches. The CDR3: CASSPTGGSPLHF. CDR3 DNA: TGTGCCAGCAGCCCAACAGGGGGTTCACCCCTCCACTTT.

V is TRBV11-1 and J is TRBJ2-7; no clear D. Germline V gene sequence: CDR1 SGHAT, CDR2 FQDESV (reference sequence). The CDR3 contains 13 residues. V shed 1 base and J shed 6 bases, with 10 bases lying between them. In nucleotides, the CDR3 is TGTGCCAGCAGCTTAGTCGGGTCGCCCGAGCAGTACTTC. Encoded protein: CASSLVGSPEQYF.

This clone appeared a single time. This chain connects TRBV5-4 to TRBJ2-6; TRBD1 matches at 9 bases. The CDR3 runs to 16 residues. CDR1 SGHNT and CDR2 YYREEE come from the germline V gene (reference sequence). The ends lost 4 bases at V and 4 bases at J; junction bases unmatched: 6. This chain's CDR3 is CASSPGTGSGANVLTF. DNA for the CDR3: TGTGCCAGCAGCCCCGGGACAGGGAGCGGGGCCAACGTCCTGACTTTC.

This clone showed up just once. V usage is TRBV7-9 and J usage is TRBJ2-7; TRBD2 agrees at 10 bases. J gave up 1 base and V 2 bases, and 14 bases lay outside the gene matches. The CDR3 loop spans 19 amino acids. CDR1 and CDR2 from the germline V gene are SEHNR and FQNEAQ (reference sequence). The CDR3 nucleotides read TGTGCCAGCAGCTTATCGGTGGGTCCCTCACTAGCGGGGTCCTACGAGCAGTACTTC. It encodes CASSLSVGPSLAGSYEQYF. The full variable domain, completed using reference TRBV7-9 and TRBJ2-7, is DTGVSQNPRHKITKRGQNVTFRCDPISEHNRLYWYRQTLGQGPEFLTYFQNEAQLEKSRLLSDRFSAERPKGSFSTLEIQRTEQGDSAMYLCASSLSVGPSLAGSYEQYFGPGTRLTVT.

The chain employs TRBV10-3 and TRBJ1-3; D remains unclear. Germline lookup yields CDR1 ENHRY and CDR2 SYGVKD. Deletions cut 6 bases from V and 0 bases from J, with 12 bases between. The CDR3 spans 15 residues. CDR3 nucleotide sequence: TGTGCCATCAGCGATCAAACCAGCTCTGGAAACACCATATATTTT. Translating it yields CAISDQTSSGNTIYF.

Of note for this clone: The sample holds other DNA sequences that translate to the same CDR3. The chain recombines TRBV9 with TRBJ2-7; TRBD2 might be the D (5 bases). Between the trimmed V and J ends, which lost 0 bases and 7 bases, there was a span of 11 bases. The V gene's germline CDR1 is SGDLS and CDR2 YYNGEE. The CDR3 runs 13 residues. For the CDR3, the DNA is TGTGCCAGCAGCGTAGGAGGGTCCGGGGAGCAGTACTTC. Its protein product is CASSVGGSGEQYF. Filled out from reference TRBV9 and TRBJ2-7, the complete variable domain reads DSGVTQTPKHLITATGQRVTLRCSPRSGDLSVYWYQQSLDQGLQFLIQYYNGEERAKGNILERFSAQQFPDLHSELNLSSLELGDSALYFCASSVGGSGEQYFGPGTRLTVT.

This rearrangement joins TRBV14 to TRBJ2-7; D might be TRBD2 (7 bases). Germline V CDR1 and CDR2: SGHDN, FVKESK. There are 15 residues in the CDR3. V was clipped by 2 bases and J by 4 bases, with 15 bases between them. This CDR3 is CASSQWTVGGYEQYF. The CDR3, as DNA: TGTGCCAGCAGCCAATGGACAGTCGGGGGGTACGAGCAGTACTTC.